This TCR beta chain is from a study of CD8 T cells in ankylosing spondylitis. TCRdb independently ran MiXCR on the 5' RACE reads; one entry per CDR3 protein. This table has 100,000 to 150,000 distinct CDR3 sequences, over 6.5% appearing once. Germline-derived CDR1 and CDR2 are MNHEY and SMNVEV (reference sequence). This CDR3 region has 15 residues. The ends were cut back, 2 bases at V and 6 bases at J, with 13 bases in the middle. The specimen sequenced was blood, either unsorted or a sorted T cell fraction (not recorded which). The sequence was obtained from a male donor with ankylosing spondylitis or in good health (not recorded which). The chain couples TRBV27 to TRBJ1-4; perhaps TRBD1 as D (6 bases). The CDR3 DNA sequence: TGTGCCAGCAGTTTAGTCGGGGGCGTTGATGAAAAACTGTTTTTT. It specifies CASSLVGGVDEKLFF.